The rows below give T cell receptor beta chains drawn from one sample of a study of a mutant IDH1 vaccine in newly diagnosed glioma. Only in-frame clones appear in the TCRdb table, and some are missing; sequencing was by immunoSEQ multiplex PCR. The sample lists around 60,000 clones, approximately 80% occurring once. For these receptors, no antigen is known. The source was PBMCs, collected from a glioma patient whose treatment included an IDH1 peptide vaccine. The receptor set was obtained from a man aged 35-49 years with glioma. Both conserved end residues are part of each CDR3. D genes are given only for firm matches. Some rows mark clone size as missing; the rest say once, few, many or name a class of expanded clone.

v_call,clone_size,d_call,j_call,cdr3_aa,cdr3_nt
TRBV6-1,NA,NA,TRBJ1-4,CASSVRATNEKLFF,TGTGCCAGCAGTGTTAGGGCAACTAATGAAAAACTGTTTTTT
TRBV7-2,NA,NA,TRBJ2-2,CASSLFPDPWQSAF,TGTGCCAGCAGCTTGTTTCCTGATCCCTGGCAGTCAGCTTTT
TRBV6-5,NA,NA,TRBJ1-5,CASSSTIAQHF,TGTGCCAGCAGTAGCACCATAGCCCAGCATTTT
TRBV19,NA,NA,TRBJ1-5,CASRDSVGHSNQPQHF,TGTGCCAGTAGGGACTCGGTTGGTCATAGCAATCAGCCCCAGCATTTT
TRBV5-6,NA,NA,TRBJ2-5,CASSLTTTFSGETQYF,TGTGCCAGCAGCCTGACGACTACATTTTCAGGGGAGACCCAGTACTTC
TRBV4-3,few,TRBD1,TRBJ1-2,CASSQTMDRGYYGYTF,TGCGCCAGCAGCCAAACCATGGACAGGGGATACTATGGCTACACCTTC
TRBV5-5,NA,NA,TRBJ2-3,CASSPPAGRTDTQYF,TGTGCCAGCAGCCCACCTGCGGGACGCACAGATACGCAGTATTTT
TRBV5-1,NA,NA,TRBJ2-7,CASSPDYYEQYF,TGCGCCAGCAGCCCCGACTACTACGAGCAGTACTTC
TRBV9,NA,NA,TRBJ1-1,CASSVAVGAMNTEAFF,TGTGCCAGCAGCGTAGCGGTCGGTGCCATGAACACTGAAGCTTTCTTT
TRBV5-1,NA,TRBD2,TRBJ2-1,CASSTVTSGGHNEQFF,TGCGCCAGCAGCACCGTAACTAGCGGGGGTCACAATGAGCAGTTCTTC
TRBV28,NA,NA,TRBJ2-4,CASSLGQKVNIQYF,TGTGCCAGCAGTCTGGGACAAAAAGTAAACATTCAGTACTTC
TRBV4-3,once,NA,TRBJ2-3,CASSLSGGGDTQYF,TGCGCCAGCAGCCTCTCTGGAGGGGGGGATACGCAGTATTTT
TRBV25-1,NA,NA,TRBJ1-2,CASSQGRRGYTF,TGTGCCAGCAGCCAGGGCCGTCGAGGCTACACCTTC
TRBV6-6,NA,NA,TRBJ2-5,CASSYSVGVQETQYF,TGTGCCAGCAGTTACTCCGTAGGGGTTCAAGAGACCCAGTACTTC
TRBV2,NA,NA,TRBJ1-5,CASSEMRQPQHF,TGTGCCAGCAGTGAGATGCGTCAGCCCCAGCATTTT
TRBV27,once,NA,TRBJ2-1,CASSLWADSYNEQFF,TGTGCCAGCAGTTTATGGGCTGACTCCTACAATGAGCAGTTCTTC
TRBV5-1,NA,NA,TRBJ2-2,CASSFTRTNTGELFF,TGCGCCAGCAGCTTCACACGTACGAACACCGGGGAGCTGTTTTTT
TRBV2,NA,TRBD2,TRBJ2-5,CASSGGLAGEQETQYF,TGTGCCAGCAGTGGAGGACTAGCGGGGGAACAAGAGACCCAGTACTTC
TRBV27,NA,TRBD2,TRBJ2-7,CASSSRTSGQGTPYEQYF,TGTGCCAGCAGTTCCCGGACTAGCGGGCAAGGTACCCCCTACGAGCAGTACTTC
TRBV10-1,NA,NA,TRBJ1-5,CASSPQGNQPQHF,TGCGCCAGCAGTCCACAGGGCAATCAGCCCCAGCATTTT
TRBV18,once,NA,TRBJ2-6,CASSPGIFRDNVLTF,TGTGCCAGCTCACCAGGCATCTTTCGAGACAACGTCCTGACTTTC
TRBV5-1,NA,NA,TRBJ2-1,CASSFTQSHNEQFF,TGCGCCAGCAGCTTCACGCAATCCCACAATGAGCAGTTCTTC
TRBV9,NA,NA,TRBJ1-2,CASSVEREDYGYTF,TGTGCCAGCAGCGTAGAAAGGGAGGACTATGGCTACACCTTC
TRBV5-4,NA,TRBD2,TRBJ2-2,CASSSTSGYTGELFF,TGTGCCAGCAGTTCGACTAGCGGATACACCGGGGAGCTGTTTTTT
TRBV29-1,NA,TRBD1,TRBJ1-2,CSVPPGTGHRGGYTF,TGCAGCGTTCCGCCAGGGACAGGCCACCGCGGCGGCTACACCTTC
TRBV27,NA,NA,TRBJ2-7,CASSPLMNYEQYF,TGTGCCAGCAGTCCATTAATGAACTACGAGCAGTACTTC
TRBV11-2,NA,NA,TRBJ2-7,CASSPIGGWSYEQYF,TGTGCCAGCAGCCCGATCGGGGGCTGGTCTTACGAGCAGTACTTC
TRBV19,NA,TRBD1,TRBJ1-1,CASSMGTGAYSAEAFF,TGTGCCAGTAGTATGGGGACAGGGGCCTACAGCGCTGAAGCTTTCTTT
TRBV19,NA,TRBD2,TRBJ2-7,CASSNGGRLTYEQYF,TGTGCCAGTAGTAATGGCGGGAGGCTAACCTACGAGCAGTACTTC
TRBV10-3,NA,TRBD2,TRBJ2-3,CAISRPTSGRAGGTDTQYF,TGTGCCATCAGCAGACCGACTAGCGGGAGGGCCGGTGGGACAGATACGCAGTATTTT
TRBV4-3,NA,TRBD2,TRBJ2-3,CASSQGLAVVYTQYF,TGCGCCAGCAGCCAAGGGCTAGCGGTAGTGTATACGCAGTATTTT
TRBV18,NA,TRBD1,TRBJ2-3,CASSLRQGEKDTQYF,TGTGCCAGCTCACTACGACAGGGGGAAAAAGATACGCAGTATTTT
TRBV27,NA,NA,TRBJ1-2,CASSLSGGYTF,TGTGCCAGCAGTTTATCGGGTGGCTACACCTTC
TRBV18,NA,NA,TRBJ1-1,CASSRSGGVDTEAFF,TGTGCCAGCTCACGTAGTGGGGGGGTAGACACTGAAGCTTTCTTT
TRBV28,NA,NA,TRBJ2-5,CASTAGHPQETQYF,TGTGCCAGCACCGCGGGACACCCTCAAGAGACCCAGTACTTC
TRBV7-2,NA,TRBD2,TRBJ2-1,CASGVSGGSNEQFF,TGTGCCAGCGGAGTTAGCGGGGGGAGCAATGAGCAGTTCTTC
TRBV5-8,NA,NA,TRBJ2-1,CASSLRSISYNEQFF,TGTGCCAGCAGCTTGAGGTCAATCTCCTACAATGAGCAGTTCTTC
TRBV28,NA,TRBD1,TRBJ1-1,CASPPGQMTMNTEAFF,TGTGCCAGCCCCCCGGGACAGATGACTATGAACACTGAAGCTTTCTTT
TRBV19,few,TRBD1,TRBJ2-5,CASSRDRGQETQYF,TGTGCCAGTAGCCGGGACAGGGGTCAAGAGACCCAGTACTTC
TRBV5-4,NA,TRBD1,TRBJ1-1,CASRQGLVVDTEAFF,TGTGCCAGCAGACAGGGGCTTGTCGTGGACACTGAAGCTTTCTTT
TRBV6-5,NA,TRBD1,TRBJ2-1,CASSLGQGHNEQFF,TGTGCCAGCAGTCTTGGACAGGGCCACAATGAGCAGTTCTTC
TRBV2,NA,TRBD2,TRBJ2-1,CASGTSGAPGYNEQFF,TGTGCCAGCGGGACTAGCGGGGCTCCCGGCTACAATGAGCAGTTCTTC
TRBV4-3,NA,NA,TRBJ1-3,CASSQTTGKGNTIYF,TGCGCCAGCAGCCAGACTACAGGGAAAGGAAACACCATATATTTT
TRBV7-6,NA,NA,TRBJ1-1,CASSLPADVTEAFF,TGTGCCAGCAGCTTACCGGCAGACGTGACTGAAGCTTTCTTT
TRBV7-2,NA,NA,TRBJ1-1,CASSNGGGVPNTEAFF,TGTGCCAGCAGCAACGGCGGAGGCGTTCCGAACACTGAAGCTTTCTTT
TRBV10-1,NA,NA,TRBJ1-3,CASSEYLGRGNTIYF,TGCGCCAGCAGTGAGTATCTGGGGCGAGGAAACACCATATATTTT
TRBV11-2,NA,TRBD2,TRBJ2-5,CASSLVAGVYQETQYF,TGTGCCAGCAGCTTAGTAGCGGGAGTCTACCAAGAGACCCAGTACTTC
TRBV2,once,TRBD1,TRBJ1-2,CASSGGQDYGYTF,TGTGCCAGCAGTGGGGGACAGGACTATGGCTACACCTTC
TRBV6-1,NA,NA,TRBJ2-1,CAIRNPFLYNEQFF,TGTGCCATCCGTAATCCTTTTCTATACAATGAGCAGTTCTTC